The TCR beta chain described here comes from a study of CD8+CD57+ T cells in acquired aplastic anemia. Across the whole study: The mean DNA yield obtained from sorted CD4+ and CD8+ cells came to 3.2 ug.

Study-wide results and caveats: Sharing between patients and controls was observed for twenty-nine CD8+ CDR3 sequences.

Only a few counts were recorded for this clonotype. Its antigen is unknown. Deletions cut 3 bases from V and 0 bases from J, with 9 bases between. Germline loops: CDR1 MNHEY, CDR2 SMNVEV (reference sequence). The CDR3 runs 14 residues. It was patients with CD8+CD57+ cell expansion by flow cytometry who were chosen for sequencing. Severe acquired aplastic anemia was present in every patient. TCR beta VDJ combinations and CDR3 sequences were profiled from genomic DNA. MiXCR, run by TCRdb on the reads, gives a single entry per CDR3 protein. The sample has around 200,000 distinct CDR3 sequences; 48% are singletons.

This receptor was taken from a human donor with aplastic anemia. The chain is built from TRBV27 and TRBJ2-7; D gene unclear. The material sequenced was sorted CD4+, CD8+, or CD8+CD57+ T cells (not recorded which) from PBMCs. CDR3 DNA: TGTGCCAGCAGTTTTACTCGGAGCTCCTACGAGCAGTACTTC. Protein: CASSFTRSSYEQYF.